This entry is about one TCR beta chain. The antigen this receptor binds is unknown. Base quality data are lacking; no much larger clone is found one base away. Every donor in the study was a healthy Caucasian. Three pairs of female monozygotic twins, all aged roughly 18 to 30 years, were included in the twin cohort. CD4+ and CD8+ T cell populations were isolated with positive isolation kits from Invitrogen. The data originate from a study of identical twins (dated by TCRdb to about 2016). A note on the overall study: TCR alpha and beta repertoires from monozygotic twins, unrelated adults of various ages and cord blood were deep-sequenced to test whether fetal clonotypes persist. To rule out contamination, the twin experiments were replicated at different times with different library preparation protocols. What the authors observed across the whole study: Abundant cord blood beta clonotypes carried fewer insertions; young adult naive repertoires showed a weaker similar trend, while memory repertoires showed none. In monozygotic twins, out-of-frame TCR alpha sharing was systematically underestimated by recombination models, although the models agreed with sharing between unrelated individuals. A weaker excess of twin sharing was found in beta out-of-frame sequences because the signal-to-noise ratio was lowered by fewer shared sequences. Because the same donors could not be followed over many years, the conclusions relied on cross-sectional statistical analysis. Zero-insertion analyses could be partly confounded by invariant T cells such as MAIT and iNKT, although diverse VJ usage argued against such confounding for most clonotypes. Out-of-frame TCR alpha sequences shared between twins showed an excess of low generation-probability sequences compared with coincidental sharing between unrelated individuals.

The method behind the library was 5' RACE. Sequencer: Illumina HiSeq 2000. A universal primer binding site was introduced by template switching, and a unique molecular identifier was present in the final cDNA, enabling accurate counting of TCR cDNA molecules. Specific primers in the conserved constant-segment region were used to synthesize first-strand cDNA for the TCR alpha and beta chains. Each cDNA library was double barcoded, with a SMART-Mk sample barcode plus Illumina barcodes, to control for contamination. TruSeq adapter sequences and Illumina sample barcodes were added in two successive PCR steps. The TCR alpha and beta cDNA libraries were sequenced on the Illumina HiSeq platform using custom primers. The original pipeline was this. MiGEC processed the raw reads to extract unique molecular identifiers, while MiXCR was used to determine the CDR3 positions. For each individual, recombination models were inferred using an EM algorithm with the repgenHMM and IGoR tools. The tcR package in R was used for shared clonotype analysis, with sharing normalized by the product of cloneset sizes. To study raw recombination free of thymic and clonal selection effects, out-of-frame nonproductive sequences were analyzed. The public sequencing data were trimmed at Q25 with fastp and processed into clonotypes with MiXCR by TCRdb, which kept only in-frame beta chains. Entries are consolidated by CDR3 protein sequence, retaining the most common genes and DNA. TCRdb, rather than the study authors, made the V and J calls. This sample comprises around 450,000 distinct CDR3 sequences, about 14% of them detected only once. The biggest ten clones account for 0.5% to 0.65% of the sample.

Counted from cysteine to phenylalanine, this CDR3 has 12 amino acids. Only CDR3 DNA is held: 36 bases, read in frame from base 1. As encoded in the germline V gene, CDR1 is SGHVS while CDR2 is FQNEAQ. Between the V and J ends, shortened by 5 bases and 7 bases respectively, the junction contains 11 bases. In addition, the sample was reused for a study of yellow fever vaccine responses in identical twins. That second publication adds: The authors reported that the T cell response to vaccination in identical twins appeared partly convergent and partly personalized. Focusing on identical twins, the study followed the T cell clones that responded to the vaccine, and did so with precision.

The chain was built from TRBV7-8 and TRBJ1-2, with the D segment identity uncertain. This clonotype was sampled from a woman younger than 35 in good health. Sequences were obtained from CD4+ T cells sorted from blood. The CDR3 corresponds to CASSPVAAGYTF. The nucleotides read TGTGCCAGCAGCCCCGTTGCGGCTGGCTACACCTTC.